The T cell receptor beta chain under discussion was sequenced for a study of blood T cell repertoires in COVID-19. Per the original data handling: For nucleated cells, counts were estimated from reference gene primer amplification. The repertoire was sequenced with immunoSEQ multiplex PCR; TCRdb's copy has only in-frame clones and lacks some. V and J calls and clone size come straight from that table; D and trimming were deduced from the DNA. The sample yields around 100,000 clones, roughly 84% seen once. The sequence derives from a human donor in a cohort sampled during active COVID-19. The sample consisted of peripheral blood.

The CDR3 nucleotides read TGTGCCAGCAGCTCCCTAAGGAGGGGGGAGCTGTTTTTT. Translated, it gives CASSSLRRGELFF. The rearrangement uses TRBV5-6 and TRBJ2-2; possibly TRBD2 for D (5 bases). Germline-derived CDR1 and CDR2 are SGHDT and YYEEEE. Trimming took off 3 bases at V and 8 bases at J, with 11 bases between the two ends. The CDR3 consists of 13 residues.